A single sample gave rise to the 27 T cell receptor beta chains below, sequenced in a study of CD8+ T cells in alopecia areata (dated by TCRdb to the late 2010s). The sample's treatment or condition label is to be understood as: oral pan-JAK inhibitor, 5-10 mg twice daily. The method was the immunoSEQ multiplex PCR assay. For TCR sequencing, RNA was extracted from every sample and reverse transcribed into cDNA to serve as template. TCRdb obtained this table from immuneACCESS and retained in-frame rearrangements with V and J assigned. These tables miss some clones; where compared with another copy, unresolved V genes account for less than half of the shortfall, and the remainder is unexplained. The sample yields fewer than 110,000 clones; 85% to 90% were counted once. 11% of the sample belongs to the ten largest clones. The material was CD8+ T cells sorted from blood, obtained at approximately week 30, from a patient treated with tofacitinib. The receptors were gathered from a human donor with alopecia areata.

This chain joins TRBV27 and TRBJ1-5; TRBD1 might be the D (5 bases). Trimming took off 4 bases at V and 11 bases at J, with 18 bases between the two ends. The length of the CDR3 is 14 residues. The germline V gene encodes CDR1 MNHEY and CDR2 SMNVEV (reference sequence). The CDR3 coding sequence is TGTGCCAGCAGTTCCGGGGGGACCCATAACTCCCAGCATTTT. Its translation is CASSSGGTHNSQHF.

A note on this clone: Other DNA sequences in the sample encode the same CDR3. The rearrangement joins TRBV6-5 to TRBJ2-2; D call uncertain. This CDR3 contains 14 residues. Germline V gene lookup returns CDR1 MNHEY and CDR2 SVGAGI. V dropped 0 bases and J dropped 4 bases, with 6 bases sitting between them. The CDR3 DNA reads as TGTGCCAGCAGTTACTCGTCAACCACCGGGGAGCTGTTTTTT. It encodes CASSYSSTTGELFF.

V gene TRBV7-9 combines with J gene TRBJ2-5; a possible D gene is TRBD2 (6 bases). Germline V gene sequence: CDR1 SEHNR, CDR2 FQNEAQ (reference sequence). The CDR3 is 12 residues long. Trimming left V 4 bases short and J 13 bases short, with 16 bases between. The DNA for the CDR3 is TGTGCCAGCAGCTCCCTGGGCAGGGAGGCGTACTTC. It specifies CASSSLGREAYF. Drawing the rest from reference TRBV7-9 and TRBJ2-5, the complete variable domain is DTGVSQNPRHKITKRGQNVTFRCDPISEHNRLYWYRQTLGQGPEFLTYFQNEAQLEKSRLLSDRFSAERPKGSFSTLEIQRTEQGDSAMYLCASSSLGREAYFGPGTRLLVL.

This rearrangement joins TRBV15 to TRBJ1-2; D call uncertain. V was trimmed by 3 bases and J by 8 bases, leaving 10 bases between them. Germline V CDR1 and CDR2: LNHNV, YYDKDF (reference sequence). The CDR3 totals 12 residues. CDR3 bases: TGTGCCACCAGCAGCCCGGACGGGGGCTACACCTTC. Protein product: CATSSPDGGYTF.

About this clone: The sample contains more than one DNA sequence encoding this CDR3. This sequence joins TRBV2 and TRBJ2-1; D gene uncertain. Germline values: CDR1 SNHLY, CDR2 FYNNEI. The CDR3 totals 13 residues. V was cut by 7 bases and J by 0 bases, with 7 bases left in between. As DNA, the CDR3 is TGTGCCAGCACTCCCAGCTCCTACAATGAGCAGTTCTTC. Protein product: CASTPSSYNEQFF.

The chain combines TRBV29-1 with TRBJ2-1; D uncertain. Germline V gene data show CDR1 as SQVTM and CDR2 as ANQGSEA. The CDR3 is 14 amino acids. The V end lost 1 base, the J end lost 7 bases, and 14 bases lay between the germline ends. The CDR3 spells CSVEGAGFSNEQFF. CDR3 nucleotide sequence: TGCAGCGTTGAAGGGGCCGGTTTTAGTAATGAGCAGTTCTTC.

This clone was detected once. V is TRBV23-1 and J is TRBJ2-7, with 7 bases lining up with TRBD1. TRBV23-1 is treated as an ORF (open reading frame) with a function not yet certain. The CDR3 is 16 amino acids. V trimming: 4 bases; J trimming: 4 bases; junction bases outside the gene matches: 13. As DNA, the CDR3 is TGCGCCAGCAGTCGTTCCCCCCCCGGGACAGCGTACGAGCAGTACTTC. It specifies CASSRSPPGTAYEQYF.

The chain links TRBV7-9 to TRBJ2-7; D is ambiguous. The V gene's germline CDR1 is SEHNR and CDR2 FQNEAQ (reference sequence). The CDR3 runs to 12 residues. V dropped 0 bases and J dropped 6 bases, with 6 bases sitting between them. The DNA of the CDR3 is TGTGCCAGCAGCTTAGCGTTGAGCGAGCAGTACTTC. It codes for CASSLALSEQYF.

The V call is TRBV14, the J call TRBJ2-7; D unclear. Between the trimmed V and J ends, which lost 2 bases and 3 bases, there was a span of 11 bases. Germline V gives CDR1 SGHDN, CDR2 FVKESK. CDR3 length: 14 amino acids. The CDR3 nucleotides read TGTGCCAGCAGCCAATGGGGTCAATTCTACGAGCAGTACTTC. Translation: CASSQWGQFYEQYF.

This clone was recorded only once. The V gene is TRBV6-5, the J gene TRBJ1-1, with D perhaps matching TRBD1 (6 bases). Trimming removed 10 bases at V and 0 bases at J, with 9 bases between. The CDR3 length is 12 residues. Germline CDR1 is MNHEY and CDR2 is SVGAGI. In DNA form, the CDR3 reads TGTGCCACCAGGGGATTGAACACTGAAGCTTTCTTT. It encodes CATRGLNTEAFF.

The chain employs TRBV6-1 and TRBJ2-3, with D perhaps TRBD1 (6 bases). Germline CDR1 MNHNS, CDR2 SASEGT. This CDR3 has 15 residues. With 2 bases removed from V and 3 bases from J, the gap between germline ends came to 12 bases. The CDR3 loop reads CASSEPGVSTDTQYF. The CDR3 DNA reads TGTGCCAGCAGTGAACCAGGGGTGTCGACAGATACGCAGTATTTT.

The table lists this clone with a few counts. CDR3 DNA sequence: TGTGCCTGGAGCGACGAGACAGGGATAAACTATGGCTACACCTTC. It encodes CAWSDETGINYGYTF. The chain has TRBV30 and TRBJ1-2, with 7 bases fitting TRBD1. Germline V gene sequence: CDR1 GTSNPN, CDR2 SVGIG (reference sequence). The CDR3 runs to 15 residues. V lost 3 bases to trimming and J lost 2 bases; unmatched junction nucleotides: 9.

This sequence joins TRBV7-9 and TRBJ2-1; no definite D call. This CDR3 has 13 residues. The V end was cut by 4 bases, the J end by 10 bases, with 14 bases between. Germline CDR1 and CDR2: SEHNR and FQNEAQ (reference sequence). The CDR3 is CASSSDLLREQFF. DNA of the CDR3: TGTGCCAGCAGCTCCGACTTGCTTCGGGAGCAGTTCTTC. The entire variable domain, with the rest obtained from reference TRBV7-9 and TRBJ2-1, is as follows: DTGVSQNPRHKITKRGQNVTFRCDPISEHNRLYWYRQTLGQGPEFLTYFQNEAQLEKSRLLSDRFSAERPKGSFSTLEIQRTEQGDSAMYLCASSSDLLREQFFGPGTRLTVL.

The CDR3 spells CASSYVKLYEQYF. CDR3 DNA: TGTGCCAGCAGTTATGTAAAACTTTACGAGCAGTACTTC. V and J are TRBV6-6 and TRBJ2-7, with D uncertain. Germline V lookup: CDR1 MNHNY, CDR2 SVGAGI (reference sequence). The CDR3 runs 13 residues. Trimming shortened V by 3 bases and J by 4 bases, and 10 bases separated the two germline ends.

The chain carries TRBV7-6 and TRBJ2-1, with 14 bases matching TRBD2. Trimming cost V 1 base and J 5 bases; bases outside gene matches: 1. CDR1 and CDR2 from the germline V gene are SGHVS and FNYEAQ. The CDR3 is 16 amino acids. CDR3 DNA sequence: TGTGCCAGCAGCTTAGGGGGACTAGCGGGAGACAATGAGCAGTTCTTC. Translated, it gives CASSLGGLAGDNEQFF. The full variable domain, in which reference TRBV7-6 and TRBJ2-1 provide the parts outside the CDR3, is GAGVSQSPRYKVTKRGQDVALRCDPISGHVSLYWYRQALGQGPEFLTYFNYEAQQDKSGLPNDRFSAERPEGSISTLTIQRTEQRDSAMYRCASSLGGLAGDNEQFFGPGTRLTVL.

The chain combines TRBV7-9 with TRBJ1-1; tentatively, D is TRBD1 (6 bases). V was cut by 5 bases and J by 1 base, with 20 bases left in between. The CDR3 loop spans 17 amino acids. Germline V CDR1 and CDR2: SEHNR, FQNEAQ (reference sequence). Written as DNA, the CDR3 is TGTGCCAGCAGCCGCCCTGGCGCGGGACACCAGAACACTGAAGCTTTCTTT. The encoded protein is CASSRPGAGHQNTEAFF.

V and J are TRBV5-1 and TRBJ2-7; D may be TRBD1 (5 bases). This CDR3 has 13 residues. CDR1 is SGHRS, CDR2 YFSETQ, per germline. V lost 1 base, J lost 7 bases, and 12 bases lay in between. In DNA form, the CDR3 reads TGCGCCAGCAGCTTGACAGGTCCGGTAGAGCAGTACTTC. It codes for CASSLTGPVEQYF.

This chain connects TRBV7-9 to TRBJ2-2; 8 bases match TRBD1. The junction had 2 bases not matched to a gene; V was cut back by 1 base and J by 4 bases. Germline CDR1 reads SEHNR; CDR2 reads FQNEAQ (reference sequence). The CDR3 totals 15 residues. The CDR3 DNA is TGTGCCAGCAGCTTAGGCAGGGGGCCCACCGGGGAGCTGTTTTTT. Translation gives CASSLGRGPTGELFF. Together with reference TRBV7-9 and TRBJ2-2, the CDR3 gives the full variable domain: DTGVSQNPRHKITKRGQNVTFRCDPISEHNRLYWYRQTLGQGPEFLTYFQNEAQLEKSRLLSDRFSAERPKGSFSTLEIQRTEQGDSAMYLCASSLGRGPTGELFFGEGSRLTVL.

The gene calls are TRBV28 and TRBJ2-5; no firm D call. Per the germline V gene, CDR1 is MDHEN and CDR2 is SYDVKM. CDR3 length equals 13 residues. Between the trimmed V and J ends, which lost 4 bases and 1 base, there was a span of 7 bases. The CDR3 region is CASSSHLQETQYF. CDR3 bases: TGTGCCAGCAGTTCCCACCTCCAAGAGACCCAGTACTTC.

CDR3 protein: CASSLGIRGTGELFF. The DNA of the CDR3 is TGTGCCAGCAGCTTGGGCATAAGGGGAACCGGGGAGCTGTTTTTT. This chain joins TRBV5-4 and TRBJ2-2; weak D call: TRBD1 (5 bases). The V gene's germline CDR1 is SGHNT and CDR2 YYREEE (reference sequence). Deletions cut 0 bases from V and 5 bases from J, with 11 bases between. The CDR3 is 15 amino acids.

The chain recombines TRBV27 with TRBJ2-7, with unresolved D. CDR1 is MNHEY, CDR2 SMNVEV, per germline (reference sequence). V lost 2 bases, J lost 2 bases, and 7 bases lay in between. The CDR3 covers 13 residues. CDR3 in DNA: TGTGCCAGCAGTTTAGGCAGCACCTACGAGCAGTACTTC. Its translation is CASSLGSTYEQYF.

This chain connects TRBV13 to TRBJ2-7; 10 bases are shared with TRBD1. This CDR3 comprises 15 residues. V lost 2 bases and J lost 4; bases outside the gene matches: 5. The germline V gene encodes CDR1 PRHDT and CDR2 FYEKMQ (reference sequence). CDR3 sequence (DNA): TGTGCCAGCAGCTTAACCGGGACAGGGGAGTACGAGCAGTACTTC. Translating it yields CASSLTGTGEYEQYF.

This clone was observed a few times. The CDR3 spells CASISNNEQFF. CDR3 DNA: TGTGCCAGCATTAGCAACAATGAGCAGTTCTTC. This chain connects TRBV2 to TRBJ2-1; D is uncertain. Looked up from germline, CDR1 is SNHLY and CDR2 is FYNNEI. The CDR3 loop spans 11 amino acids. V lost 7 bases and J 5 bases, leaving 6 bases between the germline ends.

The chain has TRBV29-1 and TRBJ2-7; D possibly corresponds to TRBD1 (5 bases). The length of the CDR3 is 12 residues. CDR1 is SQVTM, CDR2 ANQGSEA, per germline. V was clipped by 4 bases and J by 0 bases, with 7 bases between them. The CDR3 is CSVVRDSYEQYF. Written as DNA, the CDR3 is TGCAGCGTTGTCAGGGACTCCTACGAGCAGTACTTC.

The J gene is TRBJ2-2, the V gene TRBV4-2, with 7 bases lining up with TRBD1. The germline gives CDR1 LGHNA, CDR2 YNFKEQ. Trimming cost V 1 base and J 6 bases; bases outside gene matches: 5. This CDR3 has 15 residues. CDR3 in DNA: TGTGCCAGCAGCCAAGGAGGGGGCCTGGCCGGGGAGCTGTTTTTT. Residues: CASSQGGGLAGELFF.

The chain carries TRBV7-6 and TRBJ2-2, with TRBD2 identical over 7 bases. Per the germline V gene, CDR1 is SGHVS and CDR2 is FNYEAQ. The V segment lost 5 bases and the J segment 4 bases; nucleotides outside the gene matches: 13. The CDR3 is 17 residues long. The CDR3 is CASSTTTGTKITGELFF. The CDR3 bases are TGTGCCAGCAGCACCACGACCGGGACTAAAATCACCGGGGAGCTGTTTTTT.

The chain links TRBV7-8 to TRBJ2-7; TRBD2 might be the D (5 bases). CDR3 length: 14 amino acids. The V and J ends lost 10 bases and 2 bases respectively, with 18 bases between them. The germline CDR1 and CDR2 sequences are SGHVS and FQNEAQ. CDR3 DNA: TGTGCCACCACCTCAGAGGAGCGGCCCTACGAGCAGTACTTC. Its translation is CATTSEERPYEQYF.